A single sample gave rise to the 13 T cell receptor beta chains below, sequenced in a study of blood T cell repertoires in COVID-19. Assay used: immunoSEQ multiplex PCR; TCRdb lists only in-frame clones, some missing. Of 85,000 to 110,000 clones in the sample, 84% were seen once. The sequenced sample was peripheral blood. Receptors originate from a human donor in a cohort sampled during active COVID-19.

This chain uses TRBV14 with TRBJ2-7, with D possibly being TRBD1 (6 bases). This CDR3 has 13 amino acids. The V gene's germline CDR1 is SGHDN and CDR2 FVKESK. V gave up 10 bases and J gave up 1 base, with 14 bases separating them. The CDR3 DNA sequence: TGTGCCATATATCACAGGGCGTCCTACGAGCAGTACTTC. Protein product: CAIYHRASYEQYF.

The table lists this clone with a few counts. The rearrangement links TRBV7-3 to TRBJ2-1; TRBD1 is a possible D gene (5 bases). Trimming left V 7 bases short and J 7 bases short, with 14 bases between. This CDR3 is built from 13 residues. Germline lookup yields CDR1 SGHTA and CDR2 FQGTGA. The CDR3 protein is CASTQTAKNEQFF. In DNA form, the CDR3 reads TGTGCCAGCACCCAGACAGCAAAAAATGAGCAGTTCTTC. The entire variable domain, with the rest obtained from reference TRBV7-3 and TRBJ2-1, is as follows: GAGVSQTPSNKVTEKGKYVELRCDPISGHTALYWYRQSLGQGPEFLIYFQGTGAADDSGLPNDRFFAVRPEGSVSTLKIQRTERGDSAVYLCASTQTAKNEQFFGPGTRLTVL.

The chain joins TRBV13 to TRBJ1-2; the match to TRBD1 covers 7 bases. CDR1 is PRHDT and CDR2 is FYEKMQ in the germline V gene (reference sequence). This CDR3 is built from 15 residues. Trimming at V came to 2 bases and at J to 6 bases, leaving 9 bases not matched to a gene. The CDR3: CASSLRRGRGNGYTF. CDR3 sequence (DNA): TGTGCCAGCAGCTTACGGAGGGGGCGGGGTAATGGCTACACCTTC.

The chain is built from TRBV6-5 and TRBJ2-1; 11 bases align to TRBD2. Germline assignment: CDR1 MNHEY and CDR2 SVGAGI. V lost 2 bases, J lost 7 bases, and 4 bases stayed unmatched. The CDR3 is 15 amino acids. CDR3 in DNA: TGTGCCAGCAGTTACAGGGTAGCGGGGGGGAATGAGCAGTTCTTC. Its protein is CASSYRVAGGNEQFF.

J is TRBJ1-2 and V is TRBV5-1, with D perhaps matching TRBD1 (5 bases). The CDR3 extends over 12 amino acids. Germline values: CDR1 SGHRS, CDR2 YFSETQ. Trimming removed 3 bases from V and 5 bases from J, with 8 bases in between. DNA for the CDR3: TGCGCCAGCAGCTCAGACAGATATGGCTACACCTTC. Its translation: CASSSDRYGYTF.

CDR3 in amino acids: CASSEEGMKNIQYF. CDR3 sequence (DNA): TGTGCCAGCAGTGAGGAGGGGATGAAAAACATTCAGTACTTC. The chain combines TRBV25-1 with TRBJ2-4, with a weak D call TRBD2 (6 bases). Trimming pared 3 bases from V and 4 bases from J, leaving 10 bases between. The CDR3 length is 14 residues. The V gene's germline CDR1 is MGHDK and CDR2 SYGVNS. The full variable domain, completed using reference TRBV25-1 and TRBJ2-4, is EADIYQTPRYLVIGTGKKITLECSQTMGHDKMYWYQQDPGMELHLIHYSYGVNSTEKGDLSSESTVSRIRTEHFPLTLESARPSHTSQYLCASSEEGMKNIQYFGAGTRLSVL.

This rearrangement joins TRBV5-4 to TRBJ1-2; 9 positions agree with TRBD1. CDR1 and CDR2 (germline): SGHNT, YYREEE (reference sequence). Trimming cost V 4 bases and J 7 bases; bases outside gene matches: 5. CDR3 length: 13 residues. CDR3 in DNA: TGTGCCAGCAGCCTACAGGGGGCTCCTGGCTACACCTTC. Translated, it gives CASSLQGAPGYTF.

The genes are TRBV5-6 and TRBJ2-3; TRBD2 matches at 11 bases. Germline V gene lookup returns CDR1 SGHDT and CDR2 YYEEEE. The V and J ends lost 4 bases and 9 bases, in that order; junction bases with no gene match: 10. The CDR3 spans 15 residues. The CDR3 spells CASSVLAGAEGTQYF. Written as DNA, the CDR3 is TGTGCCAGCAGCGTACTAGCGGGGGCGGAAGGCACGCAGTATTTT.

This clone was found many times. The chain recombines TRBV9 with TRBJ1-2, with 9 nucleotides matching TRBD1. Unmatched junction bases numbered 7, after V lost 3 bases and J lost 7 bases. CDR1 is SGDLS and CDR2 is YYNGEE in the germline V gene. CDR3 size: 14 residues. The CDR3 coding sequence is TGTGCCAGCAGCGCTGGGGACAGGGTCCCTGGCTACACCTTC. Translated, it gives CASSAGDRVPGYTF.

The chain has TRBV15 and TRBJ2-2; 8 nucleotides align to TRBD2. CDR3 size: 16 residues. The V gene's germline CDR1 is LNHNV and CDR2 YYDKDF (reference sequence). V lost 1 base and J lost 4; bases outside the gene matches: 5. CDR3 DNA sequence: TGTGCCACCAGCAGAGGAGGGACTAGGGCCACCGGGGAGCTGTTTTTT. This sequence encodes CATSRGGTRATGELFF.

The chain is built from TRBV27 and TRBJ1-2; D is unclear. V was pared by 4 bases and J by 4 bases, with 13 bases between. In germline, CDR1 is MNHEY, CDR2 SMNVEV (reference sequence). The CDR3 runs to 14 residues. In DNA form, the CDR3 reads TGTGCCAGCAGTTCCTACCGCGGCGGCTATGGCTACACCTTC. Protein: CASSSYRGGYGYTF.

The rearrangement uses TRBV6-5 and TRBJ1-2, with D uncertain. The CDR3 has 12 residues. With 5 bases removed from V and 5 bases from J, the gap between germline ends came to 9 bases. CDR1 and CDR2 (germline): MNHEY, SVGAGI. The CDR3 DNA reads TGTGCCAGCAGTCTTTTATTTTATGGCTACACCTTC. The encoded protein is CASSLLFYGYTF.

The chain uses TRBV5-1 and TRBJ2-7, with TRBD1 identical over 8 bases. Germline lookup yields CDR1 SGHRS and CDR2 YFSETQ. V lost 0 bases and J lost 5; bases outside the gene matches: 7. The CDR3 covers 15 residues. This CDR3 is CASSLGQGRSDEQYF. The CDR3 nucleotides read TGCGCCAGCAGCTTGGGACAGGGGCGTTCGGACGAGCAGTACTTC.